The 6 T cell receptor beta chains given below trace back to one sample, sequenced in a study of blood T cells in healthy people across ages. Combining a sample-barcoded 5' primer with a J-beta primer mix, a second PCR ran for roughly 7 to 12 cycles. TCRdb ran MiXCR on the 5' RACE reads and lists one entry per CDR3 protein. The repertoire consists of 1.4 million or so distinct CDR3 sequences, with approximately 39% occurring once and the leading ten covering about 3.8%. The sample was blood. These receptor sequences come from a woman in her late teens or twenties in good health.

The chain uses TRBV4-1 and TRBJ2-2, with TRBD2 identical over 8 bases. The ends lost 4 bases at V and 2 bases at J; junction bases unmatched: 12. Germline V gives CDR1 MGHRA, CDR2 YSYEKL. The CDR3 contains 18 residues. The CDR3 DNA is TGCGCCAGCAGCCGGACCGCTGGGGCGGGGGGAAACACCGGGGAGCTGTTTTTT. Residues: CASSRTAGAGGNTGELFF.

V gene TRBV20-1 combines with J gene TRBJ2-7; 8 bases fit TRBD1. The V gene's germline CDR1 is DFQATT and CDR2 SNEGSKA (reference sequence). V lost 5 bases and J lost 3; bases outside the gene matches: 9. This CDR3 contains 14 residues. CDR3 nucleotide sequence: TGCAGTGCTTCTCTCGGGACAGGTGGCTACGAGCAGTACTTC. Protein: CSASLGTGGYEQYF.

This clonotype has ten or more counts. V usage is TRBV7-9 and J usage is TRBJ2-5; D is uncertain. Germline V gene lookup returns CDR1 SEHNR and CDR2 FQNEAQ (reference sequence). Trimming shortened V by 2 bases and J by 2 bases, and 3 bases separated the two germline ends. The CDR3 length is 12 residues. DNA of the CDR3: TGTGCCAGCAGCTTACAGCAAGAGACCCAGTACTTC. Protein sequence: CASSLQQETQYF. The full variable domain, rest sourced from reference TRBV7-9 and TRBJ2-5, is DTGVSQNPRHKITKRGQNVTFRCDPISEHNRLYWYRQTLGQGPEFLTYFQNEAQLEKSRLLSDRFSAERPKGSFSTLEIQRTEQGDSAMYLCASSLQQETQYFGPGTRLLVL.

The chain recombines TRBV20-1 with TRBJ2-6; D gene ambiguous. Germline V gene data show CDR1 as DFQATT and CDR2 as SNEGSKA (reference sequence). The CDR3 consists of 14 residues. Trimming took 3 bases from V and 2 from J, leaving 8 bases between them. DNA of the CDR3: TGCAGTGCTAGGTTCAATCCTGGGGCCAACGTCCTGACTTTC. Its translation is CSARFNPGANVLTF.

The chain links TRBV6-1 to TRBJ2-1; possibly TRBD1 for D (6 bases). The V gene lost 9 bases and the J gene lost 5 bases, with 14 bases spanning the gap. The CDR3 covers 13 residues. CDR1 MNHNS and CDR2 SASEGT come from the germline V gene. Written as DNA, the CDR3 is TGTGCCAGTGGAACAGGGACAAACAATGAGCAGTTCTTC. This encodes CASGTGTNNEQFF.

This chain joins TRBV5-1 and TRBJ1-1, with D unclear. With 5 bases removed from V and 1 base from J, the gap between germline ends came to 9 bases. This CDR3 is built from 13 residues. The germline V gene has CDR1 SGHRS and CDR2 YFSETQ. The CDR3 DNA reads as TGCGCCAGCAGAGCCAACGAGAACACTGAAGCTTTCTTT. This encodes CASRANENTEAFF.